This T cell receptor (beta chain) was sequenced in a study of cytomegalovirus exposure and HLA in healthy donors. Study-level points and caveats: Reports credit the classifier with highly specific, highly sensitive diagnosis of cytomegalovirus status. The study found most TCR sequences rare, yet found some public TCRs in many donors. In vitro work confirmed that three CMV-associated chains recognize CMV antigens.

Generated by immunoSEQ multiplex PCR, the TCRdb table keeps only in-frame clones and is missing some. The table includes about 270,000 clones, 65% to 90% detected once. As for this clone: Its antigen is unidentified.

With V trimmed by 5 bases and J by 8 bases, 11 bases remained unmatched. Germline CDR1 MDHEN, CDR2 SYDVKM. The CDR3 extends over 14 amino acids. The clonotype comes from a young woman in good health and CMV-seronegative. Sequencing input: PBMCs. This chain joins TRBV28 and TRBJ1-2, with 7 bases identical to TRBD1. Here the CDR3 DNA reads TGTGCCAGCAGTCCCCAAGACAGGGTGCGCGGCTACACCTTC. As protein: CASSPQDRVRGYTF.